Presented here are 3 T cell receptor beta chains from one specimen sequenced in a study of breast tumors, draining lymph nodes, adjacent tissues. TCRdb re-derived calls from the multiplex PCR reads in MiXCR, one entry per CDR3 protein. The sample has 270,000 or so distinct CDR3 sequences; around 30% are singletons. Breast cancer patients provided tissue from their axillary draining lymph nodes. Sequencing was performed on axillary lymph node tissue. These receptors originate from a female donor with breast cancer. Some clones in this sample may be carry-over from other donors' samples.

Comments on this clonotype: This may arise from a read error, as a much more abundant clone is one base away. V gene TRBV29-1 combines with J gene TRBJ2-1; 7 nucleotides match TRBD2. Germline CDR1 and CDR2: SQVTM and ANQGSEA. This CDR3 contains 11 residues. V was clipped by 6 bases and J by 9 bases; unmatched bases: 5. The CDR3 protein is CSVLGRGEQFF. The CDR3 coding sequence is TGCAGCGTCCTTGGGAGGGGTGAGCAGTTCTTC.

This clonotype was recorded at least ten times. V usage is TRBV5-1 and J usage is TRBJ2-5, with D perhaps being TRBD1 or TRBD2 (6 bases each). The germline V gene encodes CDR1 SGHRS and CDR2 YFSETQ. The CDR3 has 14 residues. With 4 bases removed from V and 5 bases from J, the gap between germline ends came to 15 bases. This CDR3 is CASSEQGGGETQYF. CDR3 DNA sequence: TGCGCCAGCAGCGAACAGGGTGGAGGGGAGACCCAGTACTTC.

As to this clonotype: Possible read error: a much larger clone is one base away. A read error is likely, as this CDR3 ends without the conserved phenylalanine or tryptophan. The rearrangement uses TRBV19 and TRBJ2-3; 13 positions match TRBD2. Germline-derived CDR1 and CDR2 are LNHDA and SQIVND (reference sequence). The CDR3 contains 16 residues. Trimming cost V 5 bases and J 2 bases; bases outside gene matches: 4. Written as DNA, the CDR3 is TGTGCCAGTAGTGTACTAGCGGGAGGGCCCACAGATACGCAGTATTCT. It specifies CASSVLAGGPTDTQYS.